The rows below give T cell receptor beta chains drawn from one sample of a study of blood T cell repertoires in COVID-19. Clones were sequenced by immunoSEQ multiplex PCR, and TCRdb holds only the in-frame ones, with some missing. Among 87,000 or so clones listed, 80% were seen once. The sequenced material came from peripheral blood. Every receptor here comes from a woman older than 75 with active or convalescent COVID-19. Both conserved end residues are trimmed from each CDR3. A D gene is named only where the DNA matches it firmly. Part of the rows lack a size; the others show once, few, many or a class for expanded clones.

ASSLLGQGDEKLF TRBJ1-4 TRBV28 - TRBD1
ASSLPGQETQY TRBJ2-5 TRBV7-9 once -
ASSYGTGGLETQY TRBJ2-5 TRBV5-6 - TRBD1
ATTSGTGVDQPQH TRBJ1-5 TRBV2 - TRBD1
ASRTSGGSYEQY TRBJ2-7 TRBV25-1 - TRBD1
ASRRGTSGGEKLF TRBJ1-4 TRBV28 few -
ASSKKTGALTGDEQY TRBJ2-7 TRBV9 - TRBD1
ASSLAAGQETQY TRBJ2-5 TRBV5-4 - -
ASRLAGVSEQY TRBJ2-7 TRBV5-6 - TRBD2
ASSQQKTGHYGYT TRBJ1-2 TRBV4-1 - -
ASSQVAGGNYEQY TRBJ2-7 TRBV4-1 - TRBD1
ASSLVAGTSGTDTQY TRBJ2-3 TRBV11-2 - TRBD2
ASSVASQGAGEQY TRBJ2-7 TRBV9 - TRBD1
ASSQREGVFETQY TRBJ2-5 TRBV11-2 - TRBD2
AISPLSGGESNYGYT TRBJ1-2 TRBV10-3 - TRBD1
ASTRGGVNTEAF TRBJ1-1 TRBV6-5 - -
ASSLESRGPGGYT TRBJ1-2 TRBV7-2 - TRBD1
ASSPDFLRGNTIY TRBJ1-3 TRBV3-1/TRBV3-2 - -
ASSMQGGYEKLF TRBJ1-4 TRBV19 - -
ASSPPTGGNTGELF TRBJ2-2 TRBV18 few TRBD1
ASSTGDGGSTGELF TRBJ2-2 TRBV5-1 - TRBD2
ASSFPGTGIPYEQY TRBJ2-7 TRBV28 - TRBD1
ASSLGQGGGGQPQH TRBJ1-5 TRBV7-2 many -
ASSKTSGRYNEQF TRBJ2-1 TRBV11-3 - TRBD2
ASSPNSGFSYEQY TRBJ2-7 TRBV9 - -
ASSVRAGGPTDTQY TRBJ2-3 TRBV7-2 few TRBD2
ASSQAGGTYEQY TRBJ2-7 TRBV18 - TRBD2
ASSSHRGLADTQY TRBJ2-3 TRBV6-2/TRBV6-3 - TRBD1
ASSWRGGANVLT TRBJ2-6 TRBV6-2/TRBV6-3 - -
ASSQPTGPSTDTQY TRBJ2-3 TRBV14 - -
ASSSRQGPYEQY TRBJ2-7 TRBV7-2 once TRBD1
ATGGRTMNTEAF TRBJ1-1 TRBV19 - -
ASREGDYSYEQY TRBJ2-7 TRBV6-1 once -
ASSVAAGGTDTQY TRBJ2-3 TRBV9 - TRBD2
ASSRQGEAYNSPLH TRBJ1-6 TRBV19 - TRBD1
ASTEGAGTNTGELF TRBJ2-2 TRBV7-9 - TRBD2
ASSYDRGPPPYEQY TRBJ2-7 TRBV6-2/TRBV6-3 - TRBD1
ASSPGAGGRYGYT TRBJ1-2 TRBV7-3 - TRBD1
ATSEGGRALH TRBJ1-6 TRBV24-1 - -
ASSSGTGDYEQY TRBJ2-7 TRBV11-2 few TRBD1
ARSVAGPGNTIY TRBJ1-3 TRBV7-9 - -
ASSQKTLGQRQY TRBJ2-3 TRBV4-3 - -
ASSSGLAVSYEQY TRBJ2-7 TRBV5-1 - TRBD2
ASNPTGTPGYGYT TRBJ1-2 TRBV6-2/TRBV6-3 - -
ASSSGRVGEQY TRBJ2-7 TRBV11-2 - TRBD2
ASTILDNSPLH TRBJ1-6 TRBV6-5 - -
ASSLTGTHSNQPQH TRBJ1-5 TRBV27 - -
ASREQPMGTEAF TRBJ1-1 TRBV7-2 once -
ASSRRKQGATGGYT TRBJ1-2 TRBV2 - TRBD1
ASSPQGQRNEQF TRBJ2-1 TRBV18 once TRBD1
ATTGLAYNEQF TRBJ2-1 TRBV28 - -
ASSSGTSGIAGELF TRBJ2-2 TRBV28 - TRBD2
ASRSLQGRQPQH TRBJ1-5 TRBV19 - -
ASSQGSGANTEAF TRBJ1-1 TRBV4-1 once -